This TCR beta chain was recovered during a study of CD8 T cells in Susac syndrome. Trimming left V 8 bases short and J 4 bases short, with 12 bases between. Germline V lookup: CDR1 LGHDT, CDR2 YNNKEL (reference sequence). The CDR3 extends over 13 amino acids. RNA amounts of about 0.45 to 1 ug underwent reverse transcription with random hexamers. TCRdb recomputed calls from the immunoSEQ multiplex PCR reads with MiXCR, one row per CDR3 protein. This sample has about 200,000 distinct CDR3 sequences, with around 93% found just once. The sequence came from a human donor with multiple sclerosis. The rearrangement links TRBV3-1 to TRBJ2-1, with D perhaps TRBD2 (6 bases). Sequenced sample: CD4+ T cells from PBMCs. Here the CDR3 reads CASGGRVYNEQFF. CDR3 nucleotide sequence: TGTGCCAGCGGGGGGAGAGTTTACAATGAGCAGTTCTTC.